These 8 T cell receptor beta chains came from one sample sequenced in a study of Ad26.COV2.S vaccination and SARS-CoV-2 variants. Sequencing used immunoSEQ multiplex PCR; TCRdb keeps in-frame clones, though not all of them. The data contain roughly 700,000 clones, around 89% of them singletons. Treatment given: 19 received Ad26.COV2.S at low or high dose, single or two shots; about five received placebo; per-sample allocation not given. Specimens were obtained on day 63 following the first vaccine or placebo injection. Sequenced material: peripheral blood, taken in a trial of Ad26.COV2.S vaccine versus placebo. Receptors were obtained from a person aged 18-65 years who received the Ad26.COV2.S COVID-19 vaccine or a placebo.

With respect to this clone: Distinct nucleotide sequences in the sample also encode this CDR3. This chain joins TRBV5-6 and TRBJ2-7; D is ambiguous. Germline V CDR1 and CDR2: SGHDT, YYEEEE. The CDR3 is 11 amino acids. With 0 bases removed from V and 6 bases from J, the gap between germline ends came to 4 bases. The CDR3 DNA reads TGTGCCAGCAGCTTGGGGTTCGAGCAGTACTTC. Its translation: CASSLGFEQYF.

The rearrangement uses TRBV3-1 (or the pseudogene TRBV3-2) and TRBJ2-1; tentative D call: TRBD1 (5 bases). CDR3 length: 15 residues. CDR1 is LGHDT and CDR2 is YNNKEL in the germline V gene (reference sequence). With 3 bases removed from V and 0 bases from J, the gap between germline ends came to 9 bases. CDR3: CASSHRDSSYNEQFF. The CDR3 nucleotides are TGTGCCAGCAGCCACAGGGATAGCTCCTACAATGAGCAGTTCTTC.

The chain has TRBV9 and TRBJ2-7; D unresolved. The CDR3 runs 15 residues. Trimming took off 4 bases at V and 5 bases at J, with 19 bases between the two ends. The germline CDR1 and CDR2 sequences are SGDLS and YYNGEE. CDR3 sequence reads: CASSSEVGRVHEQYF. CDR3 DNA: TGTGCCAGCAGCAGTGAAGTGGGAAGGGTTCACGAGCAGTACTTC.

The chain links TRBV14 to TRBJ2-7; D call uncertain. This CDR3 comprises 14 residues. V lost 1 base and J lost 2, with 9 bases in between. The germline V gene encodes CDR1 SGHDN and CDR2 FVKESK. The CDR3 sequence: CASSQGYWPYEQYF. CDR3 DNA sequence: TGTGCCAGCAGCCAAGGATACTGGCCCTACGAGCAGTACTTC.

The CDR3 here is CAIRPRPLSDDEQFF. The DNA of the CDR3 is TGTGCCATCAGACCGAGGCCCCTGTCTGACGATGAGCAGTTCTTC. V gene TRBV10-3 combines with J gene TRBJ2-1; no reliable D call. This CDR3 region has 15 residues. The germline V gene has CDR1 ENHRY and CDR2 SYGVKD. V gave up 6 bases and J gave up 8 bases, with 20 bases separating them.

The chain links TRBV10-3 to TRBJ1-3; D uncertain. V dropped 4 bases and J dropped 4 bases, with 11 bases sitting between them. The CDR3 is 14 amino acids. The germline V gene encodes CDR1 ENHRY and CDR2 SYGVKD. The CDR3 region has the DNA TGTGCCATCAGTGCCTCGCTTCAAGGAAACACCATATATTTT. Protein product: CAISASLQGNTIYF.

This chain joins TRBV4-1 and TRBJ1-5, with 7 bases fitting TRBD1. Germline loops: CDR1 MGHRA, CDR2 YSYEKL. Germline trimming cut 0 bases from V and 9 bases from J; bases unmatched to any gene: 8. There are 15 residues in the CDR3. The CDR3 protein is CASSQDLSRGRPQHF. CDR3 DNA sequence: TGCGCCAGCAGCCAAGATCTCTCCAGGGGGAGGCCCCAGCATTTT.

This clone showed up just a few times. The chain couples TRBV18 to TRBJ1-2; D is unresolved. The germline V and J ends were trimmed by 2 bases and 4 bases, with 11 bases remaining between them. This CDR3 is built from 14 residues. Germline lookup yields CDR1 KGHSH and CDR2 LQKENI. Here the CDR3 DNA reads TGTGCCAGCTCACCAGGGTACGAAGGCTATGGCTACACCTTC. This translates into CASSPGYEGYGYTF.